The 24 T cell receptor beta chains listed next were all sequenced from one sample in a study of CD8+ T cells in alopecia areata. The authors extracted RNA and reverse transcribed it into cDNA as the sequencing template. This table comes from immunoSEQ multiplex PCR, and its TCRdb copy is limited to in-frame clones, with some not included. The table shows approximately 40,000 clones, with roughly 53% occurring only once. Once sorted, CD4+ cells from roughly 5 patients yielded CD25+CD127- cells. Sequencing was performed on CD4+ Tregs sorted from blood. The receptors here all came from a human donor with alopecia areata.

The chain combines TRBV7-2 with TRBJ2-7; TRBD2 matches at 11 bases. CDR3 length: 14 residues. Germline V lookup: CDR1 SGHTA, CDR2 FQGNSA. V lost 6 bases, J lost 2 bases, and 3 bases stayed unmatched. Written as DNA, the CDR3 is TGTGCCAGCAGAATAGCGGGGGGGGCCTACGAGCAGTACTTC. This sequence encodes CASRIAGGAYEQYF.

The chain links TRBV6-6 to TRBJ2-5; TRBD2 agrees at 14 bases. This CDR3 is built from 16 residues. CDR1 is MNHNY and CDR2 is SVGAGI in the germline V gene (reference sequence). The ends lost 2 bases at V and 2 bases at J; junction bases unmatched: 1. The CDR3 spells CASSYGTSGGQETQYF. Written as DNA, the CDR3 is TGTGCCAGCAGTTACGGGACTAGCGGGGGTCAAGAGACCCAGTACTTC.

The chain recombines TRBV5-1 with TRBJ2-5; D is unclear. From germline, CDR1 is SGHRS and CDR2 YFSETQ. The CDR3 extends over 13 amino acids. Trimming removed 2 bases at V and 1 base at J, with 6 bases between. The chain's CDR3 is CASSFNFQETQYF. DNA for the CDR3: TGCGCCAGCAGCTTTAATTTCCAAGAGACCCAGTACTTC.

V and J are TRBV18 and TRBJ2-1, with 7 nucleotides matching TRBD2. After removal of 3 bases from V and 2 bases from J, the junction contained 1 base not matched to a gene. From germline, CDR1 is KGHSH and CDR2 LQKENI. This CDR3 comprises 14 residues. The CDR3 protein is CASSPAGAYNEQFF. The CDR3 DNA reads as TGTGCCAGCTCACCGGCGGGGGCCTACAATGAGCAGTTCTTC.

The chain links TRBV9 to TRBJ1-2; TRBD1 is a possible D gene (6 bases). The CDR3 is made up of 14 amino acids. The ends were cut back, 7 bases at V and 8 bases at J, with 21 bases in the middle. Per germline, CDR1 SGDLS and CDR2 YYNGEE. In nucleotides, the CDR3 is TGTGCCAGCGGATTACAGGGTTCCTTCCGCGGCTACACCTTC. Translation gives CASGLQGSFRGYTF.

By share, this clone ranks as medium-sized. The chain couples TRBV18 to TRBJ2-3; D is ambiguous. The CDR3 sequence is 15 residues long. Germline lookup yields CDR1 KGHSH and CDR2 LQKENI. V was trimmed by 1 base and J by 2 bases, leaving 10 bases between them. CDR3 nucleotides: TGTGCCAGCTCACCACAGGGTTGGTCCACAGATACGCAGTATTTT. Translation: CASSPQGWSTDTQYF.

The chain combines TRBV4-2 with TRBJ1-1; D is possibly TRBD1 (6 bases). CDR1 and CDR2 from the germline V gene are LGHNA and YNFKEQ. There are 16 residues in the CDR3. Trimming removed 0 bases at V and 4 bases at J, with 15 bases between. The CDR3 reads CASSQDSTGRGTEAFF. The CDR3 DNA is TGTGCCAGCAGCCAAGACTCGACAGGCCGGGGCACTGAAGCTTTCTTT.

The chain recombines TRBV7-2 with TRBJ2-3; the D gene is possibly TRBD2 (6 bases). Trimming took 1 base from V and 0 from J, leaving 14 bases between them. The germline CDR1 and CDR2 sequences are SGHTA and FQGNSA. The CDR3 sequence is 17 residues long. CDR3 in DNA: TGTGCCAGCAGCTTAGGAGCGGGCGTACCTAGCACAGATACGCAGTATTTT. Its translation: CASSLGAGVPSTDTQYF. Full variable domain (missing parts from reference TRBV7-2 and TRBJ2-3): GAGVSQSPSNKVTEKGKDVELRCDPISGHTALYWYRQSLGQGLEFLIYFQGNSAPDKSGLPSDRFSAERTGGSVSTLTIQRTQQEDSAVYLCASSLGAGVPSTDTQYFGPGTRLTVL.

The CDR3 nucleotides read TGTGCCAGCAGCCGTCACCGGGACAAGCCGAACACCGGGGAGCTGTTTTTT. Protein: CASSRHRDKPNTGELFF. The V gene is TRBV7-6, the J gene TRBJ2-2; tentative D call: TRBD1 (6 bases). CDR3 length: 17 residues. CDR1 is SGHVS and CDR2 is FNYEAQ in the germline V gene. Trimming took off 5 bases at V and 0 bases at J, with 16 bases between the two ends.

The CDR3 DNA sequence: TGCGCCAGCAGCGGCGGGGACAACCTGAACACTGAAGCTTTCTTT. Its translation is CASSGGDNLNTEAFF. The chain links TRBV5-1 to TRBJ1-1, with D possibly TRBD1 on 6 matching bases. The CDR3 totals 15 residues. Germline assignment: CDR1 SGHRS and CDR2 YFSETQ. Trimming took 4 bases from V and 0 from J, leaving 13 bases between them.

The chain uses TRBV20-1 and TRBJ1-2, with unresolved D. Germline V gene sequence: CDR1 DFQATT, CDR2 SNEGSKA (reference sequence). The V gene lost 3 bases and the J gene lost 12 bases, with 14 bases spanning the gap. The CDR3 is 11 residues long. The CDR3 spells CSASPTGSHTF. The CDR3 bases are TGCAGTGCTAGCCCCACTGGCTCGCACACCTTC.

The genes are TRBV7-3 and TRBJ2-3; unclear D gene. V shed 5 bases and J shed 2 bases, with 8 bases lying between them. The germline CDR1 and CDR2 sequences are SGHTA and FQGTGA. The CDR3 is 13 residues long. In nucleotides, the CDR3 is TGTGCCAGCAGCCCCCATTCCACAGATACGCAGTATTTT. Translation: CASSPHSTDTQYF. Full variable domain (remainder filled in from reference TRBV7-3 and TRBJ2-3): GAGVSQTPSNKVTEKGKYVELRCDPISGHTALYWYRQSLGQGPEFLIYFQGTGAADDSGLPNDRFFAVRPEGSVSTLKIQRTERGDSAVYLCASSPHSTDTQYFGPGTRLTVL.

This clone was observed once. This chain uses TRBV25-1 with TRBJ2-7, with D possibly matching TRBD1 (6 bases). The CDR3 is 12 residues long. Germline V gene lookup returns CDR1 MGHDK and CDR2 SYGVNS. V dropped 10 bases and J dropped 2 bases, with 12 bases sitting between them. The CDR3 coding sequence is TGTGCCACCGGGGACACTACCTACGAGCAGTACTTC. This translates into CATGDTTYEQYF.

V usage is TRBV5-1 and J usage is TRBJ1-4, with a tentative D call TRBD1 (6 bases). The CDR3 runs 16 residues. Germline CDR1 is SGHRS and CDR2 is YFSETQ. Trimming cost V 4 bases and J 2 bases, with 15 bases left between them. The CDR3 protein is CASSQMGGLTNEKLFF. The CDR3 DNA follows: TGCGCCAGCAGCCAGATGGGGGGGCTGACTAATGAAAAACTGTTTTTT. The variable domain in full, with the rest retrieved from reference TRBV5-1 and TRBJ1-4, is KAGVTQTPRYLIKTRGQQVTLSCSPISGHRSVSWYQQTPGQGLQFLFEYFSETQRNKGNFPGRFSGRQFSNSRSEMNVSTLELGDSALYLCASSQMGGLTNEKLFFGSGTQLSVL.

The chain employs TRBV19 and TRBJ1-5, with 7 bases matching TRBD1. The ends lost 9 bases at V and 4 bases at J; junction bases unmatched: 9. Germline assignment: CDR1 LNHDA and CDR2 SQIVND (reference sequence). The CDR3 is made up of 14 amino acids. In nucleotides, the CDR3 is TGTGCCAGCCCCCCTGGACAGGCGAATCAGCCCCAGCATTTT. Translation gives CASPPGQANQPQHF.

This clone has a single count. The chain couples TRBV7-2 to TRBJ1-2; D not certain. The CDR3 extends over 13 amino acids. Germline values: CDR1 SGHTA, CDR2 FQGNSA. Trimming removed 4 bases from V and 5 bases from J, with 11 bases in between. CDR3 bases: TGTGCCAGCAGCTCAATCAGCGCGTATGGCTACACCTTC. Amino acid sequence: CASSSISAYGYTF.

V and J are TRBV5-1 and TRBJ2-2; TRBD1 might be the D (5 bases). V lost 5 bases and J lost 5, with 19 bases in between. Germline V gives CDR1 SGHRS, CDR2 YFSETQ. This CDR3 contains 16 residues. The CDR3 bases are TGCGCCAGCAGGCCTGACCGACGGACAACGACCGGGGAGCTGTTTTTT. Translating it yields CASRPDRRTTTGELFF.

This clone was observed a handful of times. V gene TRBV5-1 combines with J gene TRBJ2-1; D remains unclear. Trimming shortened V by 0 bases and J by 6 bases, and 7 bases separated the two germline ends. CDR1 SGHRS and CDR2 YFSETQ come from the germline V gene. The CDR3 totals 13 residues. CDR3 residues: CASSLVVSNEQFF. The CDR3 DNA sequence: TGCGCCAGCAGCTTGGTGGTCTCCAATGAGCAGTTCTTC.

V usage is TRBV29-1 and J usage is TRBJ1-1; the D gene is possibly TRBD1 (5 bases). The germline gives CDR1 SQVTM, CDR2 ANQGSEA. CDR3 length: 13 residues. Trimming left V 4 bases short and J 1 base short, with 10 bases between. The CDR3 spells CSVAWQGNTEAFF. The CDR3 DNA sequence: TGCAGCGTTGCGTGGCAGGGGAACACTGAAGCTTTCTTT.

This clone was observed a few times. The chain employs TRBV4-1 and TRBJ2-5; 8 bases agree with TRBD2. The CDR3 spans 16 residues. Unmatched junction bases numbered 9, after V lost 1 base and J lost 5 bases. Germline CDR1 reads MGHRA; CDR2 reads YSYEKL. The CDR3 reads CASSQARGGRSETQYF. The CDR3 nucleotides are TGCGCCAGCAGCCAAGCCCGTGGCGGGAGGTCGGAGACCCAGTACTTC.

Only a few counts were recorded for this clone. J is TRBJ2-4 and V is TRBV6-6, with D perhaps matching TRBD1 or TRBD2 (5 bases each). The CDR3 consists of 13 residues. Germline CDR1 MNHNY, CDR2 SVGAGI (reference sequence). Trimming cost V 8 bases and J 7 bases, with 15 bases left between them. The CDR3 loop is CASGLGPSNIQYF. The CDR3, as DNA: TGTGCCAGCGGACTGGGGCCATCCAACATTCAGTACTTC.

This sequence joins TRBV6-1 and TRBJ1-2; D might be TRBD1 (5 bases). Trimming removed 6 bases at V and 0 bases at J, with 11 bases between. Germline CDR1 reads MNHNS; CDR2 reads SASEGT. The CDR3 length is 14 residues. The CDR3: CASSLGTANYGYTF. CDR3 DNA sequence: TGTGCCAGCAGCCTCGGGACGGCTAACTATGGCTACACCTTC.

The V call is TRBV18, the J call TRBJ2-3, with 9 nucleotides matching TRBD2. Germline CDR1 reads KGHSH; CDR2 reads LQKENI. The CDR3 is made up of 15 amino acids. The trim removed 6 bases at V and 1 base at J, leaving 5 bases unmatched. The CDR3 spells CASSRRTSGTDTQYF. In nucleotides, the CDR3 is TGTGCCAGCTCTCGCAGGACTAGCGGCACAGATACGCAGTATTTT.

V usage is TRBV7-9 and J usage is TRBJ2-7; D may correspond to TRBD1 or TRBD2 (6 bases each). The CDR3 loop spans 13 amino acids. Per germline, CDR1 SEHNR and CDR2 FQNEAQ (reference sequence). The ends were cut back, 2 bases at V and 7 bases at J, with 12 bases in the middle. Here the CDR3 reads CASSLQGTGEQYF. The DNA of the CDR3 is TGTGCCAGCAGCTTACAGGGGACTGGGGAGCAGTACTTC.